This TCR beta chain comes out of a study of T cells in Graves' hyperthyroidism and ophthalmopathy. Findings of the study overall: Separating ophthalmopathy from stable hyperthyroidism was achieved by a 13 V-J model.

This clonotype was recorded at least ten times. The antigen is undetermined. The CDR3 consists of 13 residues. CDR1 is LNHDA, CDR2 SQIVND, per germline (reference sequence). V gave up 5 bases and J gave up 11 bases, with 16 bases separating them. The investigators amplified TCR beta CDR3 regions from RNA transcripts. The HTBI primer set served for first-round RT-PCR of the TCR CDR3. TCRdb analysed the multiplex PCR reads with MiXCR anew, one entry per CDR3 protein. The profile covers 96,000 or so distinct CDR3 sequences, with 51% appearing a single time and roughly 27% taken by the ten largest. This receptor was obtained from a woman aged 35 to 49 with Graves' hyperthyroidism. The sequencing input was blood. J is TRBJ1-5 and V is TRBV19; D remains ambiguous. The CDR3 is CASSPSFAGTQHF. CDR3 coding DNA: TGTGCCAGTAGTCCCAGTTTTGCGGGGACCCAGCATTTT.